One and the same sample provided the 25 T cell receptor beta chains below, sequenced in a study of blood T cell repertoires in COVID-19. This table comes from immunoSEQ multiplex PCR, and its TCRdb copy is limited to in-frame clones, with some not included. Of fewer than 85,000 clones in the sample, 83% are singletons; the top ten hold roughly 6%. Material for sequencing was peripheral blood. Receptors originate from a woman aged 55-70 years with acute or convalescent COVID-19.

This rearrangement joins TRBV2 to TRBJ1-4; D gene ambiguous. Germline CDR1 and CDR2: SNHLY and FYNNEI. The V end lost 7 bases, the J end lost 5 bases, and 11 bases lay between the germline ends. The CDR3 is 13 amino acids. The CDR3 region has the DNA TGTGCCAGCAAACTCGTAGAGAATGAAAAACTGTTTTTT. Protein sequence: CASKLVENEKLFF.

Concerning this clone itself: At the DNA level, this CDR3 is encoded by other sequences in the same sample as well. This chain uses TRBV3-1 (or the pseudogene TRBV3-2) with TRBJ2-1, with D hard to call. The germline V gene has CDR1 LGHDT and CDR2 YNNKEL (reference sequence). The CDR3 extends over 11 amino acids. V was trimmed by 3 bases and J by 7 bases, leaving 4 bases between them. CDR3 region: CASSHRNEQFF. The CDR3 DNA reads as TGTGCCAGCAGCCACCGGAATGAGCAGTTCTTC.

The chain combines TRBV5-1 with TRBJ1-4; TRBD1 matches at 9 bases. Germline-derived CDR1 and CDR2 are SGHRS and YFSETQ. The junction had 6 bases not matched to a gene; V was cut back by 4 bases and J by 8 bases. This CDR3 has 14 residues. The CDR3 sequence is CASSRTGDGEKLFF. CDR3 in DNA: TGCGCCAGCAGCCGGACAGGGGATGGGGAAAAACTGTTTTTT.

The CDR3 sequence is CASSPGQANQPQHF. The CDR3 DNA is TGTGCCAGCAGTCCGGGACAGGCGAATCAGCCCCAGCATTTT. The rearrangement joins TRBV6-5 to TRBJ1-5, with 8 bases matching TRBD1. J lost 4 bases, V lost 5 bases, and 4 bases had no gene match. CDR3 length: 14 amino acids. Germline V gene data show CDR1 as MNHEY and CDR2 as SVGAGI.

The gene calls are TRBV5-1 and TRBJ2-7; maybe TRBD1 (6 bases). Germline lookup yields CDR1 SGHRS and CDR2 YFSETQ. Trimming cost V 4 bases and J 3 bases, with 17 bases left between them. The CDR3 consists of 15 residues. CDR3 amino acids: CASSRTAGTSYEQYF. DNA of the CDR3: TGCGCCAGCAGCCGGACAGCCGGAACAAGCTACGAGCAGTACTTC.

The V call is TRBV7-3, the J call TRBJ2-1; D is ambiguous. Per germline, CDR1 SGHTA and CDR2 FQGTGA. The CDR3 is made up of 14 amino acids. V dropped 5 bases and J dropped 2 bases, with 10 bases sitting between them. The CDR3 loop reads CASSLGGPYNEQFF. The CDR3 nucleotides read TGTGCCAGCAGCCTCGGTGGGCCCTACAATGAGCAGTTCTTC. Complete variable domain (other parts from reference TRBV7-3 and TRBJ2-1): GAGVSQTPSNKVTEKGKYVELRCDPISGHTALYWYRQSLGQGPEFLIYFQGTGAADDSGLPNDRFFAVRPEGSVSTLKIQRTERGDSAVYLCASSLGGPYNEQFFGPGTRLTVL.

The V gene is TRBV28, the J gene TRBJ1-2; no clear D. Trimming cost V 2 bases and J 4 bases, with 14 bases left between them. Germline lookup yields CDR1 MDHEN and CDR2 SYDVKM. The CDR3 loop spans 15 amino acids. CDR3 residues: CASSLTTRGAYGYTF. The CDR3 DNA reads TGTGCCAGCAGTTTAACGACCCGAGGAGCCTATGGCTACACCTTC.

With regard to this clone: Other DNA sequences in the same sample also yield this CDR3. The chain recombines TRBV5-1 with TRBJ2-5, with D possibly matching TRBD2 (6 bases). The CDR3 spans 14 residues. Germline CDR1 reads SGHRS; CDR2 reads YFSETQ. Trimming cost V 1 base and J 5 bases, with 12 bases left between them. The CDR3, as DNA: TGCGCCAGCAGCTTGCGGCGGGGAGGTGAGACCCAGTACTTC. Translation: CASSLRRGGETQYF. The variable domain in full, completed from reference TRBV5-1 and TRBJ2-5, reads KAGVTQTPRYLIKTRGQQVTLSCSPISGHRSVSWYQQTPGQGLQFLFEYFSETQRNKGNFPGRFSGRQFSNSRSEMNVSTLELGDSALYLCASSLRRGGETQYFGPGTRLLVL.

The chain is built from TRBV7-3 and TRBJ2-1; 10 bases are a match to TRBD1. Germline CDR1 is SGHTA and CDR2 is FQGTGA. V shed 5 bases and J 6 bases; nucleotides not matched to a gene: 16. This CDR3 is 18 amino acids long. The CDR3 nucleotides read TGTGCCAGCAGCCCGACCACGTCGACAGGGGGCACGGTCAATGAGCAGTTCTTC. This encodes CASSPTTSTGGTVNEQFF.

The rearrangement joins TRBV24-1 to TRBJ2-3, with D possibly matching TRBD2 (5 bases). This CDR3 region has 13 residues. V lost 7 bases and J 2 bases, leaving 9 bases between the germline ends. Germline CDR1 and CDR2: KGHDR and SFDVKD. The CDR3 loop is CATSLADTDTQYF. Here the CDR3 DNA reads TGTGCCACCAGCCTAGCAGACACAGATACGCAGTATTTT.

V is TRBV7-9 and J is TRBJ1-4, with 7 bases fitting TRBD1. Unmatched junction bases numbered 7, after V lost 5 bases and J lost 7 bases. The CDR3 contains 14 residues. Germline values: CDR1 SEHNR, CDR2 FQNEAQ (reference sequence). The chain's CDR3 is CASSQGQWGEKLFF. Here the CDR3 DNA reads TGTGCCAGCAGCCAGGGACAGTGGGGTGAAAAACTGTTTTTT. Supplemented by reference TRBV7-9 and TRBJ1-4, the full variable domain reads DTGVSQNPRHKITKRGQNVTFRCDPISEHNRLYWYRQTLGQGPEFLTYFQNEAQLEKSRLLSDRFSAERPKGSFSTLEIQRTEQGDSAMYLCASSQGQWGEKLFFGSGTQLSVL.

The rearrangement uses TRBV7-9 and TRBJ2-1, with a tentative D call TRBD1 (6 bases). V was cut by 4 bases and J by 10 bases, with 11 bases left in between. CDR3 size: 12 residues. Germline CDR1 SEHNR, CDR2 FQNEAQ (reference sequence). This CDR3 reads CASSSERGEQFF. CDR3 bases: TGTGCCAGCAGCTCCGAGAGGGGGGAGCAGTTCTTC.

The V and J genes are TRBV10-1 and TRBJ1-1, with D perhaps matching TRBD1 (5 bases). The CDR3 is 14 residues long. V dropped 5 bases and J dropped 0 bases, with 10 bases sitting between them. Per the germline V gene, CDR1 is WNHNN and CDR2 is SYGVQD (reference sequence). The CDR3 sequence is CASSKPGMNTEAFF. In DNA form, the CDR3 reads TGCGCCAGCAGTAAGCCAGGGATGAACACTGAAGCTTTCTTT.

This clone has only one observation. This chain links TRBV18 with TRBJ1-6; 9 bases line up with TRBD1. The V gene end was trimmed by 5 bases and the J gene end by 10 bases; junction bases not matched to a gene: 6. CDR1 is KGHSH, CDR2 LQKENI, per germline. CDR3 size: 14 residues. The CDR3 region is CASSTGTGNSPLHF. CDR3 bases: TGTGCCAGCTCAACCGGGACAGGGAACTCACCCCTCCACTTT.

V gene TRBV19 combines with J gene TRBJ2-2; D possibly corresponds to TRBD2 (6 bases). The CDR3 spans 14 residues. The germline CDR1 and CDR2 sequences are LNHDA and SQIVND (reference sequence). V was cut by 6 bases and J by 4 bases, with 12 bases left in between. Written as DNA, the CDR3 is TGTGCCAGTAGAATAAACGGGGGCACCGGGGAGCTGTTTTTT. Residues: CASRINGGTGELFF.

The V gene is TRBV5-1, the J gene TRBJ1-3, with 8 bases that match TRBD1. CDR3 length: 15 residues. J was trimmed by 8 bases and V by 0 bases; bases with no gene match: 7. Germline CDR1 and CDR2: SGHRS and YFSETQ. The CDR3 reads CASSLGQGSGDTIYF. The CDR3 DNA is TGCGCCAGCAGCTTGGGACAGGGGTCTGGGGACACCATATATTTT.

The DNA of the CDR3 is TGTGCCAGCAGCTTTAACAGGGACAATGAGCAGTTCTTC. It translates to CASSFNRDNEQFF. The chain employs TRBV5-6 and TRBJ2-1; possibly TRBD1 for D (6 bases). This CDR3 is built from 13 residues. With 2 bases removed from V and 5 bases from J, the gap between germline ends came to 8 bases. Per the germline V gene, CDR1 is SGHDT and CDR2 is YYEEEE.

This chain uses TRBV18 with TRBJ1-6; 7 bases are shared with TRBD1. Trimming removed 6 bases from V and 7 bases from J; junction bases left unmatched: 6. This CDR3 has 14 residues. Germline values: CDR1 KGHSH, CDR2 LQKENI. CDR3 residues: CASSPGQANSPLHF. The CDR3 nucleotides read TGTGCCAGCTCCCCCGGACAGGCCAATTCACCCCTCCACTTT.

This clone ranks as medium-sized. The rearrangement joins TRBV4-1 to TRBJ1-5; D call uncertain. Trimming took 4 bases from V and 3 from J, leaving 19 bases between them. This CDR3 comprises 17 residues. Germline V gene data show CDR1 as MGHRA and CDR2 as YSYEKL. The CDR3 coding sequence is TGCGCCAGCAGCCCTGAGGCGGCTGTCGTACCCAATCAGCCCCAGCATTTT. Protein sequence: CASSPEAAVVPNQPQHF.

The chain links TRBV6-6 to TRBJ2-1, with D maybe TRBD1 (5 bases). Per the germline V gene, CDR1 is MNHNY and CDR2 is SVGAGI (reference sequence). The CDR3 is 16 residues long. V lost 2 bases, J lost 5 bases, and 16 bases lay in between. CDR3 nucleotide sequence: TGTGCCAGCAGTTACCTCCAGGGAAACACAAACAATGAGCAGTTCTTC. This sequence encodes CASSYLQGNTNNEQFF.

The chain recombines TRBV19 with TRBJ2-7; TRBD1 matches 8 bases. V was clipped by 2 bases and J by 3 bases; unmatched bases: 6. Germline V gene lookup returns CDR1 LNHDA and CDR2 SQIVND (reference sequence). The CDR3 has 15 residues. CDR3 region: CASSIRAGGRYEQYF. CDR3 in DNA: TGTGCCAGTAGTATACGGGCAGGGGGCCGCTACGAGCAGTACTTC.

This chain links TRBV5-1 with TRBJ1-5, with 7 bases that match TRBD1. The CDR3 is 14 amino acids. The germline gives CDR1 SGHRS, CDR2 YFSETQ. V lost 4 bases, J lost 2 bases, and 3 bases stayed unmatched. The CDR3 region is CASSPTGGNQPQHF. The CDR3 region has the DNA TGCGCCAGCAGCCCCACAGGGGGCAATCAGCCCCAGCATTTT.

CDR3 amino acids: CASSYAQGARYGYTF. In nucleotides, the CDR3 is TGTGCCAGCAGTTACGCACAGGGGGCCCGCTATGGCTACACCTTC. The chain recombines TRBV6-6 with TRBJ1-2, with 9 bases matching TRBD1. The ends lost 2 bases at V and 4 bases at J; junction bases unmatched: 5. This CDR3 region has 15 residues. Germline V CDR1 and CDR2: MNHNY, SVGAGI (reference sequence).

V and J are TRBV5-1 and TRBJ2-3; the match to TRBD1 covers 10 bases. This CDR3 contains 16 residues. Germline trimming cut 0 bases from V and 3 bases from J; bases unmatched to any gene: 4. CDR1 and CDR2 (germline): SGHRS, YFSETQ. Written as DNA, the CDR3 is TGCGCCAGCAGCTTGGTAGGACAGGGGGGGACAGATACGCAGTATTTT. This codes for CASSLVGQGGTDTQYF.

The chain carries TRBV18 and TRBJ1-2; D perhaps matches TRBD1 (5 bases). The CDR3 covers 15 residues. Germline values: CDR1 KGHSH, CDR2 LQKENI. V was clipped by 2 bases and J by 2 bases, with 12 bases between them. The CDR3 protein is CASSPGAAPNYGYTF. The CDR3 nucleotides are TGTGCCAGCTCACCAGGGGCAGCGCCAAACTATGGCTACACCTTC. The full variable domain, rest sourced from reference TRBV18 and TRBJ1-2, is NAGVMQNPRHLVRRRGQEARLRCSPMKGHSHVYWYRQLPEEGLKFMVYLQKENIIDESGMPKERFSAEFPKEGPSILRIQQVVRGDSAAYFCASSPGAAPNYGYTFGSGTRLTVV.